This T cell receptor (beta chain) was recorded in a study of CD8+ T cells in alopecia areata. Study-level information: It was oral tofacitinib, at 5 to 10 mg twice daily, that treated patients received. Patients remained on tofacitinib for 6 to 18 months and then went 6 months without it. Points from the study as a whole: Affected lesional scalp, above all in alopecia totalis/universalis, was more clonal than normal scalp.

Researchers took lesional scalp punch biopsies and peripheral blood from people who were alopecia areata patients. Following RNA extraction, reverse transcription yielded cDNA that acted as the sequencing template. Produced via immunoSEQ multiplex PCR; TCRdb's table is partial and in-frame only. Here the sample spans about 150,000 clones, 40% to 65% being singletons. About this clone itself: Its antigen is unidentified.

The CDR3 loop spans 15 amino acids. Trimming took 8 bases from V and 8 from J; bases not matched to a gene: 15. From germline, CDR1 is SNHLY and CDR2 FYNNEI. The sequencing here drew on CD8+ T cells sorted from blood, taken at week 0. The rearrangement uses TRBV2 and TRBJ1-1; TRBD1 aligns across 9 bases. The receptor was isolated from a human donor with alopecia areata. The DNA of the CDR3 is TGTGCCAGCGTTCTTCCGGGACAGGGCTCTTCCGAAGCTTTCTTT. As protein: CASVLPGQGSSEAFF. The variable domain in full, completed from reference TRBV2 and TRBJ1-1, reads EPEVTQTPSHQVTQMGQEVILRCVPISNHLYFYWYRQILGQKVEFLVSFYNNEISEKSEIFDDQFSVERPDGSNFTLKIRSTKLEDSAMYFCASVLPGQGSSEAFFGQGTRLTVV.